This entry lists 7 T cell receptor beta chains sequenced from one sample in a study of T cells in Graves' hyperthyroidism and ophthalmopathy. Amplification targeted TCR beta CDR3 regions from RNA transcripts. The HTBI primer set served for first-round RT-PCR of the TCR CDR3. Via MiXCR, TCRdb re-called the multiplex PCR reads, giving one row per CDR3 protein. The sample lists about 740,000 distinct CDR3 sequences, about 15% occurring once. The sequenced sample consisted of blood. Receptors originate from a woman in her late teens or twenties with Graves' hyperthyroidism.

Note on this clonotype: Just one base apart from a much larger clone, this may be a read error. The CDR3 protein is CASSLYPGINQPQHF. The CDR3, as DNA: TGTGCCAGCAGTTTATATCCAGGGATCAATCAGCCCCAGCATTTT. V is TRBV28 and J is TRBJ1-5, with a possible D match to TRBD1 (5 bases). Trimming pared 1 base from V and 3 bases from J, leaving 10 bases between. The germline CDR1 and CDR2 sequences are MDHEN and SYDVKM. This CDR3 contains 15 residues.

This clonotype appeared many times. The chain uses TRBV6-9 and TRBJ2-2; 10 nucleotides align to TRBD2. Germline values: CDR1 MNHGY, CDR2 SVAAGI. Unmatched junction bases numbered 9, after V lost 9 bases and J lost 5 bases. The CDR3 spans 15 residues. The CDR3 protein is CASSKRGGWTGELFF. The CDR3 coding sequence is TGTGCCAGTTCTAAGCGGGGGGGTTGGACCGGGGAGCTGTTTTTT.

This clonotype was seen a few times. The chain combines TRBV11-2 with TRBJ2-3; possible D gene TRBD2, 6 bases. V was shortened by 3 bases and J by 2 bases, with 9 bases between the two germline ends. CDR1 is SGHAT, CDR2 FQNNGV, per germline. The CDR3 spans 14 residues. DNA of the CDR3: TGTGCCAGCAGCTTCTTAGCGGACACAGATACGCAGTATTTT. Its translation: CASSFLADTDTQYF.

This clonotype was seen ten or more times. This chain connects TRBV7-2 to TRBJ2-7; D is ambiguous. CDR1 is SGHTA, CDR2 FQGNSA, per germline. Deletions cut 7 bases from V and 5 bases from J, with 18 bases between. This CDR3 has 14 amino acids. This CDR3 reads CASTQKSSIHEQYF. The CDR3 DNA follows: TGTGCCAGCACCCAGAAGAGTAGCATCCACGAGCAGTACTTC.

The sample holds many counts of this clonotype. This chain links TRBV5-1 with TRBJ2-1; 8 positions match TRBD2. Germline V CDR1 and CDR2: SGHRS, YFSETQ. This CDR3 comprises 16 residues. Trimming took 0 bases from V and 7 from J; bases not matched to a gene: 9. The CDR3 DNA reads TGCGCCAGCAGCTTGGCCGGGAGCGGGAGTGGAAATGAGCAGTTCTTC. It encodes CASSLAGSGSGNEQFF.

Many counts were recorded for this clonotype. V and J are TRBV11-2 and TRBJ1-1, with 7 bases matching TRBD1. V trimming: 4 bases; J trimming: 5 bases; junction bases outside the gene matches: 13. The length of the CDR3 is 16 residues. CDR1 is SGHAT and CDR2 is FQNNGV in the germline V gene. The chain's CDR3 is CASSSITGAAGTEAFF. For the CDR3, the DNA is TGTGCCAGCAGCTCAATAACAGGGGCAGCGGGGACTGAAGCTTTCTTT.

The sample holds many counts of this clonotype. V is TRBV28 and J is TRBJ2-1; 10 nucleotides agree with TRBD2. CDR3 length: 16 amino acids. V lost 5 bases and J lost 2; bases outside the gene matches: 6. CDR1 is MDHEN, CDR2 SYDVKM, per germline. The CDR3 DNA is TGTGCCAGCAGTGAAGGACTAGCGGCGCCCTACAATGAGCAGTTCTTC. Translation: CASSEGLAAPYNEQFF.